A selection of T cell receptor beta chains follows, all from one sample in a study of graft-versus-host responses after intestinal transplantation. Their cognate antigens are unknown. The data were produced by immunoSEQ multiplex PCR, yet TCRdb's version contains in-frame clones alone and is incomplete. There are more than 60,000 clones in the sample; roughly 91% occur only once, and about 1.3% lies in the top ten. The source material was unstimulated CD8+ T cells sorted from spleen or lymph node cells, sampled before intestinal transplant. The origin of the receptors is a human donor who received an intestinal transplant. CDR3s include the opening cysteine and the closing phenylalanine or tryptophan. The D gene is left open where the match is weak. Clone size is not always given. Where it is, it says once, few, many or a class for expanded clones.

few	TRBV9	TRBJ1-3	.	TGTGCCAGCAGCGTAGACAGTCACACAACTGGAAACACCATATATTTT	CASSVDSHTTGNTIYF
.	TRBV7-8	TRBJ2-1	.	TGTGCCAGCAGCTTAGTGGTAGTAGAACAGTTCTTC	CASSLVVVEQFF
.	TRBV13	TRBJ2-1	.	TGTGCCAGCAGCCCCCCGGCCGAGGGTGACAATGAGCAGTTCTTC	CASSPPAEGDNEQFF
.	TRBV4-2	TRBJ2-7	.	TGTGCCAGCAGCCCCCTAGGGGGATTCTCCTACGAGCAGTACTTC	CASSPLGGFSYEQYF
.	TRBV4-1	TRBJ2-7	.	TGCGCCAGCAGCCAAGCGGTCAACTACGAGCAGTACTTC	CASSQAVNYEQYF
.	TRBV13	TRBJ2-7	.	TGTGCCAGCAGCCCTGCCCCGGGGTTCCACGAGCAGTACTTC	CASSPAPGFHEQYF
.	TRBV11-2	TRBJ1-1	.	TGTGCCGGGGGGGAGGGAGGGAACACTGAAGCTTTCTTT	CAGGEGGNTEAFF
.	TRBV27	TRBJ2-7	TRBD2	TGTGCCAGCAGTCCCCGACTAGCGGGGGTCTACGAGCAGTACTTC	CASSPRLAGVYEQYF
.	TRBV18	TRBJ2-7	.	TGTGCCAGCTCACCGAGCCTGGAGGCCTACGAGCAGTACTTC	CASSPSLEAYEQYF
.	TRBV29-1	TRBJ1-2	.	TGCAGCGTTGGGCAGGGCCCTAACTATGGCTACACCTTC	CSVGQGPNYGYTF
.	TRBV12-2	TRBJ2-1	.	TGTGCAAGTCGCTTACGGGTAAAGGACAACCGCTACAATGAGCAGTTCTTC	CASRLRVKDNRYNEQFF
.	TRBV19	TRBJ2-1	.	TGTGCCAGTAGTATACGCGGGGGCCCTAATGAGCAGTTCTTC	CASSIRGGPNEQFF
.	TRBV11-2	TRBJ2-7	.	TGTGCCAGCAGCTTACACAGGTATCACTACGAGCAGTACTTC	CASSLHRYHYEQYF
.	TRBV12-2	TRBJ2-2	.	TGTGCAAGTCGCCCCCCAGGAGACGGGACTCCAACGGTGAACACCGGGGAGCTGTTTTTT	CASRPPGDGTPTVNTGELFF
.	TRBV7-9	TRBJ2-2	.	TGTGCCAGCAGCTTGCCCGGGACATCCAACACCGGGGAGCTGTTTTTT	CASSLPGTSNTGELFF
.	TRBV6-5	TRBJ1-2	.	TGTGCCAGCACCGCGCAGGGGCTGAACTATGGCTACACCTTC	CASTAQGLNYGYTF
.	TRBV5-8	TRBJ2-7	.	TGTGCCAGCAGCTTGGGCGGTGATCTGGCCTACGAGCAGTACTTC	CASSLGGDLAYEQYF
.	TRBV13	TRBJ2-2	.	TGTGCCAGCAGCTTATTTCGCACCGGGGAGCTGTTTTTT	CASSLFRTGELFF
.	TRBV4-1	TRBJ2-1	TRBD2	TGCGCCAGCAGCCTTAGCGGGGGGGGGAATGAGCAGTTCTTC	CASSLSGGGNEQFF
.	TRBV10-3	TRBJ2-7	TRBD1	TGTGCCATCAGTGAGTCAGGGTGGGACAGCTCCTACGAGCAGTACTTC	CAISESGWDSSYEQYF
.	TRBV5-1	TRBJ2-2	TRBD1	TGCGCCAGCAGCTTGCCGGACAGGGTGAACACCGGGGAGCTGTTTTTT	CASSLPDRVNTGELFF
.	TRBV6-1	TRBJ1-2	TRBD1	TGTGCCAGCATAGGGGCAGGGGGCTATGGCTACACCTTC	CASIGAGGYGYTF
.	TRBV11-2	TRBJ2-7	TRBD2	TGTGCCAGCAGCTTAGGAGCGGGGGGGACCTACGAGCAGTACTTC	CASSLGAGGTYEQYF
.	TRBV6-5	TRBJ2-3	.	TGTGCCAGCAGTTATTTAGAGGGAGCGGCAGATACGCAGTATTTT	CASSYLEGAADTQYF
.	TRBV11-2	TRBJ2-7	.	TGTGCCAGCAGCTTCGGGGGATCCTACGAGCAGTACTTC	CASSFGGSYEQYF
.	TRBV9	TRBJ1-5	.	TGTGCCAGCAGCCATACAGGATCCAGCAATCAGCCCCAGCATTTT	CASSHTGSSNQPQHF
once	TRBV5-1	TRBJ1-5	TRBD1	TGCGCCAGCAGCCTAGGGACAGGCCCAAAGGAGCCCCAGCATTTT	CASSLGTGPKEPQHF
.	TRBV9	TRBJ2-3	.	TGTGCCAGCAGCGGGGGACTCACCACAGATACGCAGTATTTT	CASSGGLTTDTQYF
.	TRBV7-8	TRBJ2-1	TRBD2	TGTGCCAGCAGCCTCGGGACTAGCGGTAATGAGCAGTTCTTC	CASSLGTSGNEQFF
.	TRBV4-1	TRBJ1-5	.	TGCGCCAGCAGCCAAGAGGGGGGTGGGGGCAATCAGCCCCAGCATTTT	CASSQEGGGGNQPQHF
.	TRBV5-5	TRBJ1-1	.	TGTGCCAGCAGAGTGACCGCAGGTGAGGCTTTCTTT	CASRVTAGEAFF
.	TRBV6-5	TRBJ1-1	.	TGTGCCAGCAGCCCCCCCAGGGGAGAGGCTTTCTTT	CASSPPRGEAFF
.	TRBV5-1	TRBJ1-6	TRBD1	TGCGCCAGCAGCTTGGGGGGGACAGGTAATTCACCCCTCCACTTT	CASSLGGTGNSPLHF
.	TRBV14	TRBJ2-3	TRBD2	TGTGCCAGCAGCCCCGGGACTAGCAGGGCAGATACGCAGTATTTT	CASSPGTSRADTQYF
.	TRBV29-1	TRBJ2-2	TRBD1	TGCAGCGTACGAGGGGGGACAGGGTCGACCGGGGAGCTGTTTTTT	CSVRGGTGSTGELFF
.	TRBV6-4	TRBJ2-3	.	TGTGCCAGCAGTGACGAATTCGGGGGGCGCGCAGATACGCAGTATTTT	CASSDEFGGRADTQYF
.	TRBV5-1	TRBJ2-7	.	TGCGCCAGCAGCTCCCCCTCGGGACTCTCCTACGAGCAGTACTTC	CASSSPSGLSYEQYF
.	TRBV19	TRBJ1-2	.	TGTGCCATAGACAGTCCCCTGGATGGCTACACCTTC	CAIDSPLDGYTF
.	TRBV11-2	TRBJ1-1	TRBD1	TGTGCCAGCAGCCCGCGGCTGGGGACAGTCGCTTTCTTT	CASSPRLGTVAFF
.	TRBV19	TRBJ2-3	.	TGTGCCAGTAGTATAGGGGGCCCCCCGGCGGCTAATGGAGATACGCAGTATTTT	CASSIGGPPAANGDTQYF
.	TRBV9	TRBJ2-1	.	TGTGCCAGCAGCGTAGGGGGGGATTCCGATGAGCAGTTCTTC	CASSVGGDSDEQFF
.	TRBV13	TRBJ2-1	TRBD1	TGTGCCAGCAGCTCCCCGGGACAGGGGCATCATCCTCCCCATGAGCAGTTCTTC	CASSSPGQGHHPPHEQFF